Listed below are T cell receptor beta chains from one sample, sequenced in a study of OX40 agonist ivuxolimab in advanced cancers. Sequencing was performed with immunoSEQ multiplex PCR; in TCRdb, only in-frame clones are kept and a portion is missing. The sample comprises about 76,000 clones, around four fifths of which are singletons, and around 2% rests with the top ten. The specimen was CD4+ or CD8+ T cells sorted from blood, collected in a trial of the OX40 agonist ivuxolimab. The receptors originated from an adult with an advanced solid tumor such as melanoma, head and neck, liver or kidney cancer. CDR3s include the opening cysteine and the closing phenylalanine or tryptophan. The D gene is left open where the match is weak. Part of the rows lack a size; the others show once, few, many or a class for expanded clones.

cdr3_aa	cdr3_nt	v_call	clone_size	d_call	j_call
CASSSNTDTQYF	TGTGCCAGCAGCTCCAACACAGATACGCAGTATTTT	TRBV11-3	.	.	TRBJ2-3
CASSITGGLYSGNTIYF	TGCGCCAGCAGCATAACAGGTGGTCTGTACTCTGGAAACACCATATATTTT	TRBV5-1	.	.	TRBJ1-3
CATGILASGYTF	TGTGCCACTGGAATTTTAGCATCTGGCTACACCTTC	TRBV28	.	.	TRBJ1-2
CASSSGTFSRANVLTF	TGTGCCAGCAGCTCCGGGACATTCTCTAGGGCCAACGTCCTGACTTTC	TRBV5-4	.	.	TRBJ2-6
CASSLQVVPGELFF	TGTGCCAGCAGCCTCCAAGTCGTTCCCGGGGAGCTGTTTTTT	TRBV9	.	.	TRBJ2-2
CASSFGETQYF	TGTGCCAGCAGCTTCGGAGAGACCCAGTACTTC	TRBV5-8	.	.	TRBJ2-5
CASSSGLAGGNEQFF	TGTGCCAGCAGCTCGGGACTAGCGGGCGGCAATGAGCAGTTCTTC	TRBV7-6	.	TRBD2	TRBJ2-1
CSVGPTADEQFF	TGCAGCGTTGGCCCGACGGCCGATGAGCAGTTCTTC	TRBV29-1	.	.	TRBJ2-1
CASSYSGGEDTIYF	TGTGCCAGCAGTTACTCGGGAGGGGAGGACACCATATATTTT	TRBV6-6	.	.	TRBJ1-3
CSVDSSGANVLTF	TGCAGCGTTGACAGCTCTGGGGCCAACGTCCTGACTTTC	TRBV29-1	.	.	TRBJ2-6
CASSLLTGTSGGAYNEQFF	TGTGCCAGCAGCTTACTGACCGGGACTAGCGGGGGGGCCTACAATGAGCAGTTCTTC	TRBV7-3	.	TRBD2	TRBJ2-1
CASSVSQGRDGYTF	TGTGCCAGCAGCGTCTCACAGGGAAGGGACGGCTACACCTTC	TRBV5-4	.	.	TRBJ1-2
CASSPSRETQYF	TGCGCCAGCAGCCCCTCGAGAGAGACCCAGTACTTC	TRBV5-1	.	.	TRBJ2-5
CASSPGTGYNEQFF	TGCGCCAGCAGCCCGGGGACAGGTTACAATGAGCAGTTCTTC	TRBV5-1	.	TRBD1	TRBJ2-1
CASTLTSPRPEQYF	TGTGCCAGCACCCTGACTTCCCCCCGCCCCGAGCAGTACTTC	TRBV28	.	.	TRBJ2-7
CASRTRDRDEKLFF	TGTGCCAGCAGGACCCGGGACAGGGATGAAAAACTGTTTTTT	TRBV6-5	.	TRBD1	TRBJ1-4
CAISESNRAVNYGYTF	TGTGCCATCAGTGAGTCGAACCGGGCTGTAAACTATGGCTACACCTTC	TRBV10-3	.	.	TRBJ1-2
CASSLQLAGGTGANVLTF	TGCGCCAGCAGCTTGCAACTAGCGGGAGGAACTGGGGCCAACGTCCTGACTTTC	TRBV5-1	.	TRBD2	TRBJ2-6
CASSLGTVNTGELFF	TGCGCCAGCAGCTTGGGGACAGTTAACACCGGGGAGCTGTTTTTT	TRBV5-1	.	.	TRBJ2-2
CASSPGPGNTIYF	TGTGCCAGCAGCCCAGGGCCTGGAAACACCATATATTTT	TRBV7-3	few	.	TRBJ1-3
CASSLTLLNTEAFF	TGTGCCAGCAGCTTAACTCTCTTGAACACTGAAGCTTTCTTT	TRBV11-2	.	.	TRBJ1-1
CSVGGASASEQYF	TGCAGCGTGGGGGGGGCTAGCGCATCTGAGCAGTACTTC	TRBV29-1	once	.	TRBJ2-7
CAWSVLYVETQYF	TGTGCCTGGAGTGTACTTTACGTAGAGACCCAGTACTTC	TRBV30	.	.	TRBJ2-5
CASRDGFSYEQYF	TGTGCCAGCAGAGACGGGTTCTCCTACGAGCAGTACTTC	TRBV2	.	.	TRBJ2-7
CASSSGQGRDGYTF	TGTGCCAGCAGCTCCGGACAGGGGAGGGATGGCTACACCTTC	TRBV7-2	.	TRBD1	TRBJ1-2
CASSLGAALTDTQYF	TGCGCCAGCAGCTTGGGTGCGGCTCTAACAGATACGCAGTATTTT	TRBV5-1	.	.	TRBJ2-3
CAWSPGQPNEKLFF	TGTGCCTGGAGTCCGGGACAGCCTAATGAAAAACTGTTTTTT	TRBV30	.	TRBD1	TRBJ1-4
CASSPRIGQFEETQYF	TGTGCCAGCTCACCACGAATCGGACAGTTTGAAGAGACCCAGTACTTC	TRBV18	.	.	TRBJ2-5
CASSPRQGGTEAFF	TGCGCCAGCAGCCCCAGACAGGGAGGGACTGAAGCTTTCTTT	TRBV5-1	.	TRBD1	TRBJ1-1
CASSLLTQGSNQPQHF	TGTGCCAGCAGTTTACTCACACAGGGTAGCAATCAGCCCCAGCATTTT	TRBV28	.	.	TRBJ1-5
CASTHQGAHEQYF	TGTGCCAGCACACATCAGGGGGCCCACGAGCAGTACTTC	TRBV28	.	TRBD1	TRBJ2-7
CASSPESGSYEQYF	TGTGCCAGCAGCCCTGAGAGCGGTTCCTACGAGCAGTACTTC	TRBV14	.	.	TRBJ2-7
CAWSLPGGKETQYF	TGTGCCTGGAGCCTTCCCGGGGGAAAAGAGACCCAGTACTTC	TRBV30	.	.	TRBJ2-5
CASSPDRGGYNEQFF	TGTGCCAGCAGCCCGGACAGGGGAGGTTACAATGAGCAGTTCTTC	TRBV11-3	few	TRBD1	TRBJ2-1